This TCR beta chain is drawn from a study of blood T cell repertoires in COVID-19. Whole-study context: Researchers got acute and convalescent COVID-19 samples from the United States, Italy and Spain. Nucleic acid was either cDNA or gDNA, and it came from T cells, B-cell-depleted T cells, or PBMCs.

V trimming: 1 base; J trimming: 3 bases; junction bases outside the gene matches: 2. Per germline, CDR1 SGHRS and CDR2 YFSETQ. This CDR3 has 14 amino acids. Per the study methods: Reference gene primers were amplified, and this amplification served to estimate nucleated cell counts. The protocol was immunoSEQ multiplex PCR, while the TCRdb copy is restricted to in-frame clones and leaves out a portion. V and J calls and clone size follow that table, whereas D and trimming were derived from the DNA. The sample gives 200,000 to 300,000 clones, 86% of which show up once; over 7.5% is in the top ten. The clonotype comes from a man in his forties who had recovered from COVID-19. The rearrangement uses TRBV5-1 and TRBJ1-1, with TRBD1 matching over 8 bases. Sequenced: peripheral blood. The CDR3 bases are TGCGCCAGCAGCTTGTCAGGGGGCTACACTGAAGCTTTCTTT. Translating gives CASSLSGGYTEAFF.